These T cell receptor beta chains were read from a single sample in a study of blood T cell repertoires in COVID-19. Measured with immunoSEQ multiplex PCR; TCRdb has only the in-frame clones, and not every one. The sample lists 130,000 or so clones; 88% were seen once. The sequencing sample was made of peripheral blood. Receptors were obtained from a man aged 50-59 years with acute or convalescent COVID-19. Each CDR3 is given with its conserved first and last residue. Fields, in order: J gene, V gene, clone size, D gene, CDR3 protein, CDR3 DNA. The D gene is left open where the match is weak. Expanded clones are given a class, and other clones once, few, many or no size at all.

J: TRBJ2-1
V: TRBV7-2
size: -
D: TRBD1
CDR3: CASSLDTGAPFNEQFF
DNA: TGTGCCAGCAGCTTAGATACAGGGGCACCGTTCAATGAGCAGTTCTTC

J: TRBJ2-1
V: TRBV5-1
size: -
D: -
CDR3: CASSLQGYYNEQFF
DNA: TGCGCCAGCAGCTTGCAGGGTTACTACAATGAGCAGTTCTTC

J: TRBJ2-2
V: TRBV9
size: few
D: -
CDR3: CASSAGVGTGELFF
DNA: TGTGCCAGCAGCGCGGGAGTCGGCACCGGGGAGCTGTTTTTT

J: TRBJ1-1
V: TRBV5-1
size: -
D: -
CDR3: CASSLFRGATEAFF
DNA: TGCGCCAGCAGCTTGTTTCGGGGGGCCACTGAAGCTTTCTTT

J: TRBJ2-7
V: TRBV7-9
size: -
D: -
CDR3: CASSLATGTLNRGYEQYF
DNA: TGTGCCAGCAGCTTAGCCACCGGGACACTAAATAGGGGCTACGAGCAGTACTTC

J: TRBJ1-1
V: TRBV30
size: -
D: -
CDR3: CAWSIKSLVGTEAFF
DNA: TGTGCCTGGAGTATTAAGAGTCTAGTGGGCACTGAAGCTTTCTTT

J: TRBJ2-2
V: TRBV5-4
size: -
D: TRBD2
CDR3: CASSQGGASGGAGGELFF
DNA: TGTGCCAGCAGCCAAGGGGGCGCTAGCGGGGGGGCCGGCGGGGAGCTGTTTTTT

J: TRBJ2-3
V: TRBV9
size: -
D: TRBD2
CDR3: CASSVVPTGTSGRNTQYF
DNA: TGTGCCAGCAGCGTAGTCCCTACCGGGACTAGCGGGAGAAATACGCAGTATTTT

J: TRBJ1-3
V: TRBV5-6
size: -
D: TRBD1
CDR3: CASSGDRGGNTIYF
DNA: TGTGCCAGCAGCGGTGACAGGGGTGGAAACACCATATATTTT

J: TRBJ1-3
V: TRBV5-1
size: -
D: -
CDR3: CASSLVPSEYGNTIYF
DNA: TGCGCCAGCAGCTTGGTCCCGTCTGAGTACGGAAACACCATATATTTT

J: TRBJ2-1
V: TRBV30
size: -
D: TRBD2
CDR3: CAWSGSGGLYNEQFF
DNA: TGTGCCTGGAGTGGGAGCGGGGGCCTTTACAATGAGCAGTTCTTC

J: TRBJ1-5
V: TRBV6-6
size: -
D: -
CDR3: CASSQGNSNQPQHF
DNA: TGTGCCAGCTCCCAGGGAAATAGCAATCAGCCCCAGCATTTT

J: TRBJ1-4
V: TRBV18
size: once
D: -
CDR3: CASSPLRGGANEKLFF
DNA: TGTGCCAGCTCACCCCTTCGGGGTGGGGCTAATGAAAAACTGTTTTTT

J: TRBJ1-2
V: TRBV11-2
size: -
D: TRBD1
CDR3: CASSLSAGGTGYTF
DNA: TGTGCCAGCAGCTTAAGCGCAGGGGGGACTGGCTACACCTTC

J: TRBJ2-7
V: TRBV19
size: -
D: -
CDR3: CASSGQRAYEQYF
DNA: TGTGCCAGTTCCGGACAGAGGGCCTACGAGCAGTACTTC

J: TRBJ1-1
V: TRBV14
size: -
D: -
CDR3: CASSQVPGNTEAFF
DNA: TGTGCCAGCAGCCAAGTACCGGGGAACACTGAAGCTTTCTTT

J: TRBJ1-6
V: TRBV30
size: -
D: -
CDR3: CALQGASSYNSPLHF
DNA: TGTGCCTTACAGGGCGCTAGCTCCTATAATTCACCCCTCCACTTT

J: TRBJ1-3
V: TRBV6-6
size: -
D: -
CDR3: CASSLDSFSGNTIYF
DNA: TGTGCCAGCAGTCTGGACAGTTTCTCTGGAAACACCATATATTTT

J: TRBJ2-3
V: TRBV7-3
size: -
D: -
CDR3: CASSLISGSTDTQYF
DNA: TGTGCCAGCAGCTTAATATCCGGGAGCACAGATACGCAGTATTTT

J: TRBJ2-1
V: TRBV12-3/TRBV12-4
size: -
D: -
CDR3: CASNNLRYNEQFF
DNA: TGTGCCAGCAATAATCTCAGGTACAATGAGCAGTTCTTC

J: TRBJ1-1
V: TRBV4-2
size: -
D: TRBD1
CDR3: CASSQGSGGGYFTEAFF
DNA: TGTGCCAGCAGCCAAGGGTCAGGGGGCGGATACTTCACTGAAGCTTTCTTT

J: TRBJ2-2
V: TRBV19
size: -
D: -
CDR3: CASTHRDPFTPNTGELFF
DNA: TGTGCCAGTACCCACAGGGATCCCTTTACACCGAACACCGGGGAGCTGTTTTTT

J: TRBJ1-5
V: TRBV2
size: -
D: TRBD1
CDR3: CASKDRGNQPQHF
DNA: TGTGCCAGCAAAGACAGGGGCAATCAGCCCCAGCATTTT

J: TRBJ2-3
V: TRBV6-1
size: few
D: -
CDR3: CASSEVLGPADTQYF
DNA: TGTGCCAGCAGTGAAGTTTTGGGGCCCGCAGATACGCAGTATTTT

J: TRBJ2-2
V: TRBV28
size: few
D: TRBD1
CDR3: CASSLTGGSGELFF
DNA: TGTGCCAGCAGTTTGACAGGGGGCAGCGGGGAGCTGTTTTTT

J: TRBJ2-7
V: TRBV2
size: -
D: TRBD1
CDR3: CASQGAIEQYF
DNA: TGTGCCAGCCAGGGGGCTATCGAGCAGTACTTC

J: TRBJ1-2
V: TRBV9
size: once
D: TRBD1
CDR3: CASSSSTDRDYTF
DNA: TGTGCCAGCAGCTCCTCTACAGACAGGGACTACACCTTC

J: TRBJ1-2
V: TRBV7-9
size: -
D: TRBD1
CDR3: CASSLVGTGGGYGYTF
DNA: TGTGCCAGCAGCTTAGTGGGGACAGGGGGCGGCTATGGCTACACCTTC

J: TRBJ1-5
V: TRBV5-8
size: -
D: TRBD1
CDR3: CASSLLDRANQPQHF
DNA: TGTGCCAGCAGCCTCCTCGACAGGGCCAATCAGCCCCAGCATTTT

J: TRBJ1-2
V: TRBV28
size: -
D: -
CDR3: CASSFGGGGFYGYTF
DNA: TGTGCCAGCAGTTTCGGGGGGGGAGGGTTCTATGGCTACACCTTC

J: TRBJ1-5
V: TRBV2
size: -
D: -
CDR3: CASAVEGHQPQHF
DNA: TGTGCCAGCGCGGTGGAGGGACATCAGCCCCAGCATTTT

J: TRBJ1-3
V: TRBV5-1
size: -
D: TRBD1
CDR3: CASSGTGVSGNTIYF
DNA: TGCGCCAGCAGCGGTACAGGGGTTTCGGGAAACACCATATATTTT

J: TRBJ2-1
V: TRBV20-1
size: -
D: TRBD2
CDR3: CSASASGVDNEQFF
DNA: TGCAGTGCTAGTGCTAGCGGGGTCGACAATGAGCAGTTCTTC

J: TRBJ1-5
V: TRBV20-1
size: -
D: -
CDR3: CSAEGGEPQHF
DNA: TGCAGTGCGGAGGGGGGGGAGCCCCAGCATTTT

J: TRBJ2-1
V: TRBV3-1/TRBV3-2
size: -
D: -
CDR3: CASSQVSNEQFF
DNA: TGTGCCAGCAGCCAAGTCAGCAATGAGCAGTTCTTC

J: TRBJ1-4
V: TRBV5-1
size: -
D: TRBD1
CDR3: CASRAQGTGIEKLFF
DNA: TGCGCCAGCAGGGCCCAAGGGACAGGGATCGAAAAACTGTTTTTT

J: TRBJ1-5
V: TRBV28
size: -
D: -
CDR3: CASSRSRTAVNQPQHF
DNA: TGTGCCAGCAGCCGAAGCCGGACAGCAGTCAATCAGCCCCAGCATTTT

J: TRBJ2-1
V: TRBV18
size: once
D: TRBD2
CDR3: CASSPGLAGVGEQFF
DNA: TGTGCCAGCTCACCGGGACTAGCGGGAGTCGGAGAGCAGTTCTTC

J: TRBJ2-1
V: TRBV10-3
size: -
D: -
CDR3: CAISGTAYNEQFF
DNA: TGTGCCATCAGTGGGACAGCCTACAATGAGCAGTTCTTC

J: TRBJ2-7
V: TRBV5-4
size: -
D: -
CDR3: CASSRLGGEQYF
DNA: TGTGCCAGCAGCCGGCTAGGGGGCGAGCAGTACTTC

J: TRBJ2-3
V: TRBV6-5
size: -
D: -
CDR3: CASRAGTFTDTQYF
DNA: TGTGCCAGCAGGGCGGGGACTTTCACAGATACGCAGTATTTT

J: TRBJ1-4
V: TRBV5-8
size: -
D: TRBD1
CDR3: CASSLGWDSLNEKLFF
DNA: TGTGCCAGCAGCTTGGGTTGGGACAGCCTTAATGAAAAACTGTTTTTT

J: TRBJ2-7
V: TRBV6-5
size: -
D: -
CDR3: CASSNPGVTVYEQYF
DNA: TGTGCCAGCAGTAACCCGGGGGTGACAGTGTACGAGCAGTACTTC

J: TRBJ1-5
V: TRBV28
size: -
D: -
CDR3: CASRPGGRGNNQPQHF
DNA: TGTGCCAGTCGACCTGGGGGCAGGGGAAATAATCAGCCCCAGCATTTT

J: TRBJ2-5
V: TRBV7-2
size: -
D: TRBD1
CDR3: CASSVGQGRQETQYF
DNA: TGTGCCAGCAGCGTGGGACAGGGGCGCCAAGAGACCCAGTACTTC

J: TRBJ1-6
V: TRBV3-1/TRBV3-2
size: few
D: TRBD1
CDR3: CASSTQGNSPLHF
DNA: TGTGCCAGCAGTACACAGGGGAATTCACCCCTCCACTTT

J: TRBJ2-2
V: TRBV7-3
size: -
D: -
CDR3: CASSLAQKNTGELFF
DNA: TGTGCCAGCAGCTTAGCACAGAAAAACACCGGGGAGCTGTTTTTT

J: TRBJ2-3
V: TRBV7-2
size: -
D: -
CDR3: CASSLSQGSDTQYF
DNA: TGTGCCAGCAGCTTATCTCAGGGGTCAGATACGCAGTATTTT

J: TRBJ2-7
V: TRBV13
size: -
D: -
CDR3: CASSYRDSSYEQYF
DNA: TGTGCCAGCAGTTACCGGGACTCCTCCTACGAGCAGTACTTC

J: TRBJ1-2
V: TRBV7-9
size: -
D: -
CDR3: CASTIDSLNYGYTF
DNA: TGTGCCAGCACCATCGACAGCCTGAACTATGGCTACACCTTC

J: TRBJ1-1
V: TRBV4-1
size: -
D: -
CDR3: CASSQEAIHRETEAFF
DNA: TGCGCCAGCAGCCAAGAAGCAATTCACAGGGAAACTGAAGCTTTCTTT

J: TRBJ2-5
V: TRBV27
size: -
D: -
CDR3: CASSPVGQRWYF
DNA: TGTGCCAGCAGCCCTGTCGGACAGAGATGGTACTTC

J: TRBJ1-1
V: TRBV2
size: -
D: -
CDR3: CASSEGTFLSAFF
DNA: TGTGCCAGCAGTGAAGGGACATTTCTGTCAGCTTTCTTT